These 22 T cell receptor beta chains share one sample of origin, sequenced in a study of T cell responses to AZD1222 COVID-19 vaccine. Sequencing used immunoSEQ multiplex PCR; TCRdb keeps in-frame clones, though not all of them. This table holds over 45,000 clones, roughly 90% found once. Specimen: peripheral blood, collected on day 0 of AZD1222 vaccination. These receptors originate from an adult in good health.

The chain combines TRBV5-6 with TRBJ1-2; the match to TRBD1 covers 7 bases. V dropped 4 bases and J dropped 5; count of bases not matched to a gene: 11. This CDR3 spans 15 amino acids. Germline V gene lookup returns CDR1 SGHDT and CDR2 YYEEEE. The CDR3 DNA sequence: TGTGCCAGCAGCCCCCGACAGGGACACACTTATGGCTACACCTTC. It yields the protein CASSPRQGHTYGYTF.

J is TRBJ1-3 and V is TRBV18; TRBD1 might be the D (6 bases). CDR3 length: 15 residues. Germline CDR1 reads KGHSH; CDR2 reads LQKENI. The germline V and J ends were trimmed by 1 base and 0 bases, with 7 bases remaining between them. CDR3: CASSPQDSSGNTIYF. The CDR3 bases are TGTGCCAGCTCACCACAGGACAGCTCTGGAAACACCATATATTTT.

The V gene is TRBV6-1, the J gene TRBJ2-7; D uncertain. CDR3 length: 13 residues. The ends were cut back, 0 bases at V and 5 bases at J, with 8 bases in the middle. The germline CDR1 and CDR2 sequences are MNHNS and SASEGT. The chain's CDR3 is CASSEALENEQYF. The CDR3 DNA sequence: TGTGCCAGCAGTGAAGCGCTGGAGAACGAGCAGTACTTC.

The V call is TRBV2, the J call TRBJ1-5; 9 bases line up with TRBD1. Trimming took 6 bases from V and 4 from J; bases not matched to a gene: 4. Germline assignment: CDR1 SNHLY and CDR2 FYNNEI. This CDR3 is 14 amino acids long. The CDR3 spells CASSLDRGNQPQHF. The DNA of the CDR3 is TGTGCCAGCAGCCTGGACAGGGGAAATCAGCCCCAGCATTTT.

The V gene is TRBV20-1, the J gene TRBJ2-5; 9 positions match TRBD2. V was clipped by 3 bases and J by 4 bases; unmatched bases: 9. CDR1 and CDR2 (germline): DFQATT, SNEGSKA (reference sequence). The CDR3 has 15 residues. The CDR3 sequence: CSASDVAGAGETQYF. For the CDR3, the DNA is TGCAGTGCTAGTGATGTAGCGGGAGCGGGAGAGACCCAGTACTTC.

The chain combines TRBV10-3 with TRBJ1-1; D not resolved. The length of the CDR3 is 14 residues. Trimming cost V 5 bases and J 1 base, with 11 bases left between them. Per germline, CDR1 ENHRY and CDR2 SYGVKD. CDR3: CAISPGGGNTEAFF. The DNA for the CDR3 is TGTGCCATCAGTCCGGGTGGCGGGAACACTGAAGCTTTCTTT.

The chain uses TRBV4-2 and TRBJ1-5; unclear D gene. Looked up from germline, CDR1 is LGHNA and CDR2 is YNFKEQ. V lost 0 bases to trimming and J lost 2 bases, with 17 bases between them. The CDR3 is 18 amino acids. This CDR3 reads CASSQEALAEFGNQPQHF. The DNA for the CDR3 is TGTGCCAGCAGCCAAGAGGCGTTGGCCGAGTTTGGCAATCAGCCCCAGCATTTT.

The chain recombines TRBV6-5 with TRBJ2-7; D is possibly TRBD1 or TRBD2 (6 bases each). The CDR3 runs to 13 residues. V was cut by 7 bases and J by 3 bases, with 13 bases left in between. Looked up from germline, CDR1 is MNHEY and CDR2 is SVGAGI. CDR3 DNA sequence: TGTGCCAGCAAGAGGGGGGCGGGCTACGAGCAGTACTTC. Encoded protein: CASKRGAGYEQYF.

The CDR3: CASSPDSLGEQYF. The CDR3 DNA reads as TGTGCCAGCAGCCCGGACTCCCTCGGTGAGCAGTACTTC. J is TRBJ2-7 and V is TRBV3-1 (or the pseudogene TRBV3-2); D may be TRBD2 (5 bases). Per the germline V gene, CDR1 is LGHDT and CDR2 is YNNKEL (reference sequence). Between the trimmed V and J ends, which lost 4 bases and 7 bases, there was a span of 14 bases. The CDR3 sequence is 13 residues long.

This clone is judged medium-sized. This rearrangement joins TRBV29-1 to TRBJ2-1; TRBD2 agrees at 7 bases. Germline CDR1 SQVTM, CDR2 ANQGSEA. This CDR3 contains 13 residues. Losses at the gene ends were 6 bases for V and 4 bases for J; bases not matched to a gene: 6. Here the CDR3 reads CSVSAGGYNEQFF. CDR3 bases: TGCAGCGTATCGGCCGGGGGGTACAATGAGCAGTTCTTC.

V is TRBV5-1 and J is TRBJ1-3; D unclear. The CDR3 contains 16 residues. Germline CDR1 SGHRS, CDR2 YFSETQ. V shed 4 bases and J shed 3 bases, with 17 bases lying between them. The CDR3 loop is CASSQDSRTGGNTIYF. The CDR3, as DNA: TGCGCCAGCAGCCAAGATTCGAGGACGGGTGGAAACACCATATATTTT.

The V call is TRBV3-1 (or the pseudogene TRBV3-2), the J call TRBJ1-2, with TRBD1 matching over 7 bases. This CDR3 comprises 14 residues. Unmatched junction bases numbered 3, after V lost 5 bases and J lost 0 bases. Germline V gene sequence: CDR1 LGHDT, CDR2 YNNKEL (reference sequence). The CDR3 reads CASSGTVANYGYTF. In DNA, the CDR3 is TGTGCCAGCAGCGGGACAGTCGCTAACTATGGCTACACCTTC.

This clone was detected only once. J is TRBJ1-2 and V is TRBV28; D is unclear. Looked up from germline, CDR1 is MDHEN and CDR2 is SYDVKM. With 3 bases removed from V and 4 bases from J, the gap between germline ends came to 3 bases. This CDR3 has 11 amino acids. CDR3 coding DNA: TGTGCCAGCAGTTTCCCCTATGGCTACACCTTC. The encoded protein is CASSFPYGYTF.

This clone has just a few counts. This sample also contains other DNA sequences that code for the same CDR3. The rearrangement uses TRBV7-9 and TRBJ1-2; tentatively, D is TRBD1 (6 bases). Between the trimmed V and J ends, which lost 1 base and 8 bases, there was a span of 11 bases. Germline CDR1 and CDR2: SEHNR and FQNEAQ (reference sequence). The CDR3 sequence is 13 residues long. CDR3 sequence (DNA): TGTGCCAGCAGCTTAGATGGGGGCGGAGGCTACACCTTC. Translating it yields CASSLDGGGGYTF.

The chain carries TRBV3-1 (or the pseudogene TRBV3-2) and TRBJ2-1; 8 positions match TRBD2. Germline V gives CDR1 LGHDT, CDR2 YNNKEL (reference sequence). The CDR3 consists of 17 residues. V was clipped by 4 bases and J by 1 base; unmatched bases: 9. The CDR3 spells CASSPPAAGVSYNEQFF. In nucleotides, the CDR3 is TGTGCCAGCAGCCCCCCGGCAGCGGGAGTTTCCTACAATGAGCAGTTCTTC.

The chain is built from TRBV7-3 and TRBJ2-1; perhaps TRBD2 as D (5 bases). CDR1 and CDR2 (germline): SGHTA, FQGTGA. The length of the CDR3 is 15 residues. Deletions cut 5 bases from V and 1 base from J, with 12 bases between. CDR3 region: CASSRGSESYNEQFF. The CDR3 coding sequence is TGTGCCAGCAGCCGGGGTAGCGAATCCTACAATGAGCAGTTCTTC.

The J gene is TRBJ1-6, the V gene TRBV28; weak D call: TRBD1 (5 bases). V gave up 6 bases and J gave up 5 bases, with 11 bases separating them. Germline loops: CDR1 MDHEN, CDR2 SYDVKM. The CDR3 consists of 14 residues. CDR3 coding DNA: TGTGCCAGCAGAACCCCGGGGGATAATTCACCCCTCCACTTT. Translation: CASRTPGDNSPLHF.

The chain couples TRBV10-2 to TRBJ2-5; D is possibly TRBD2 (6 bases). There are 12 residues in the CDR3. Trimming took off 4 bases at V and 6 bases at J, with 9 bases between the two ends. Germline CDR1 and CDR2: WSHSY and SAAADI. This chain's CDR3 is CASSVGGKTQYF. The CDR3 region has the DNA TGCGCCAGCAGTGTCGGGGGAAAGACCCAGTACTTC.

The chain recombines TRBV28 with TRBJ1-4; 7 nucleotides match TRBD1. V was clipped by 7 bases and J by 7 bases; unmatched bases: 12. Germline loops: CDR1 MDHEN, CDR2 SYDVKM. The CDR3 runs 15 residues. The CDR3 DNA follows: TGTGCCAGCAACCCACGACAGGGAGTGGGTGAAAAACTGTTTTTT. Its protein product is CASNPRQGVGEKLFF.

The rearrangement links TRBV28 to TRBJ2-1; 12 nucleotides agree with TRBD2. CDR1 is MDHEN, CDR2 SYDVKM, per germline. The junction had 2 bases not matched to a gene; V was cut back by 4 bases and J by 4 bases. This CDR3 is built from 15 residues. CDR3 in amino acids: CASSSGTSGYNEQFF. In DNA, the CDR3 is TGTGCCAGCAGTTCCGGGACTAGCGGGTACAATGAGCAGTTCTTC.

V usage is TRBV11-3 and J usage is TRBJ2-3; 11 bases are a match to TRBD2. Per germline, CDR1 SGHNT and CDR2 YENEEA. This CDR3 spans 16 amino acids. J gave up 6 bases and V 4 bases, and 9 bases lay outside the gene matches. In DNA form, the CDR3 reads TGTGCCAGCAGCTCTTTAGCGGGAGGGTTGAGGGATACGCAGTATTTT. Translated: CASSSLAGGLRDTQYF.

This clone was recorded a few times. The rearrangement joins TRBV15 to TRBJ2-3; D gene unclear. V lost 0 bases, J lost 0 bases, and 7 bases lay in between. CDR1 LNHNV and CDR2 YYDKDF come from the germline V gene (reference sequence). The CDR3 spans 15 residues. The CDR3 sequence is CATSRDRISTDTQYF. The CDR3 DNA follows: TGTGCCACCAGCAGAGATCGGATTAGCACAGATACGCAGTATTTT.